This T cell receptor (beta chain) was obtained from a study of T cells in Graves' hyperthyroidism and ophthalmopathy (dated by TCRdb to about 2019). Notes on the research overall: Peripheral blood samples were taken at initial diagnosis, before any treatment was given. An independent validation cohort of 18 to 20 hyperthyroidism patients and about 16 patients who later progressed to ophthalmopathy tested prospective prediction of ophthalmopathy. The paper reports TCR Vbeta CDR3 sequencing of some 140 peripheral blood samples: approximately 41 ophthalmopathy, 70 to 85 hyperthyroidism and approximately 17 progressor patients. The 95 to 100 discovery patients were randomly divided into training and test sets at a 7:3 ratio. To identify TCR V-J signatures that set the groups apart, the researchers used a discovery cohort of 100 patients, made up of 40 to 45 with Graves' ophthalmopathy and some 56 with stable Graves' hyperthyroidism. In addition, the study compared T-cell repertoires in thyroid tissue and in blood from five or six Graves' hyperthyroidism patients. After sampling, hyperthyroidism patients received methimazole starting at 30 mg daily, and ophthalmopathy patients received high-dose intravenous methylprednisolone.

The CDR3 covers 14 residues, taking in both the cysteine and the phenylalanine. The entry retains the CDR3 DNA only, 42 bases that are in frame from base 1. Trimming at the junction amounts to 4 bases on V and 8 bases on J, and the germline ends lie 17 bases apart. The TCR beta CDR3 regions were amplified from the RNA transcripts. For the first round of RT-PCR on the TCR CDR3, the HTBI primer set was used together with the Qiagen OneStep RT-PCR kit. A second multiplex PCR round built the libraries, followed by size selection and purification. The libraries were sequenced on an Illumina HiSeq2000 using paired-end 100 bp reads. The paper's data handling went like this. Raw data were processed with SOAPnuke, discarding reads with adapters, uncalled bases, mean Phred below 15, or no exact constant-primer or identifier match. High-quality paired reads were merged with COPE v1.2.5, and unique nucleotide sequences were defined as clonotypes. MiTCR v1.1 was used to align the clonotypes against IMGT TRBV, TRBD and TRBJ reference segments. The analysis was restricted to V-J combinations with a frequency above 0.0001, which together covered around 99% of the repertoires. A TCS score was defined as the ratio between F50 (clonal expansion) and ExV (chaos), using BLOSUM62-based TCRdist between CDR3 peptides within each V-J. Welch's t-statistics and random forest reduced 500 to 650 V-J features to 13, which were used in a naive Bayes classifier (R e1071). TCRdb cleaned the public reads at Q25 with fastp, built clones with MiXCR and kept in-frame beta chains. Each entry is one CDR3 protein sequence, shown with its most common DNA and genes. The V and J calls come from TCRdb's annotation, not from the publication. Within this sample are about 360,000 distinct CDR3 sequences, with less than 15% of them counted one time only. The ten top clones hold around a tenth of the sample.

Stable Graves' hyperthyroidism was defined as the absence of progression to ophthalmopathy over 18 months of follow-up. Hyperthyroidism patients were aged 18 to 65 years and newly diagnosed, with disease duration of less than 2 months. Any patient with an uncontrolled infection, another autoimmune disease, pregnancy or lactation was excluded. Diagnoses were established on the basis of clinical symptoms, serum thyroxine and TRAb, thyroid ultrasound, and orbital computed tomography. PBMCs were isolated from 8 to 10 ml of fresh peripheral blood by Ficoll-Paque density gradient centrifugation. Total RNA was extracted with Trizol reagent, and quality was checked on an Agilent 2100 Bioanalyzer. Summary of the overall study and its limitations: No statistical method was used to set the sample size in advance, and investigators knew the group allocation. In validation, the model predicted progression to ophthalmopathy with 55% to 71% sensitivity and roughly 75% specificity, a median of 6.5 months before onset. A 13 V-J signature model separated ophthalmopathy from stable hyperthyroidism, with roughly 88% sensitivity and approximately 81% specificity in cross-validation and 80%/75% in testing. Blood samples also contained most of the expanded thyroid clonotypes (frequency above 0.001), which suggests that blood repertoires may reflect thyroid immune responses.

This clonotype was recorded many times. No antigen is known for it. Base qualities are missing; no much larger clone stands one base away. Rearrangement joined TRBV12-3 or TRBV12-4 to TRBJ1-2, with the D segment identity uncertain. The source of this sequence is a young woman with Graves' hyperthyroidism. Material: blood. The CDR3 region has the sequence CASSSPYGSVGYTF. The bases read TGTGCCAGCAGTTCCCCGTATGGTTCAGTGGGCTACACCTTC.